Listed below are T cell receptor beta chains from one sample, sequenced in a study of monozygotic twins with inflammatory bowel disease. TCRdb reprocessed the 5' RACE reads, with one entry per CDR3 protein and no DNA. The sample is made up of over 150,000 distinct CDR3 sequences, and the top ten hold 2.4% of it. What was sequenced was blood. Every receptor here comes from a human donor with ulcerative colitis or Crohn's disease, or a healthy co-twin of an affected twin (not recorded which). Both conserved end residues are part of each CDR3.

TRBV6-5	12	TRBJ2-5	CASGELQETQYF
TRBV20-1	18	TRBJ2-4	CSARATSGGILAKNIQYF
TRBV7-2	15	TRBJ1-2	CASSLEGIRGYGYTF
TRBV20-1	15	TRBJ2-5	CSARETSGTQETQYF
TRBV7-2	16	TRBJ2-3	CASSKREGLTTDTQYF
TRBV5-6	17	TRBJ2-2	CASSGLAGGEVTGELFF
TRBV7-3	15	TRBJ2-1	CASKLAGGLGNEQFF
TRBV5-1	15	TRBJ1-6	CASSLAVSYNSPLHF
TRBV7-3	13	TRBJ1-1	CASSLSDNSKAFF
TRBV10-3	14	TRBJ2-3	CATSLALATDTQYF
TRBV24-1	14	TRBJ2-3	CATSDQGLTDTQYF
TRBV6-5	16	TRBJ2-1	CASSSRTGPTGGEQFF
TRBV11-2	18	TRBJ2-3	CASSTPAGGLPSLDTQYF
TRBV20-1	16	TRBJ2-3	CSAMGGLAGPVHTQYF
TRBV20-1	15	TRBJ2-5	CSAQWNPGLEETQYF
TRBV4-3	15	TRBJ2-3	CASSQDQTIADTQYF
TRBV7-2	17	TRBJ1-3	CASSSTRTGVGGNTIYF
TRBV12-3/TRBV12-4	16	TRBJ1-4	CASSSHDRGTNEKLFF
TRBV12-3/TRBV12-4	15	TRBJ2-3	CASSPPGGGTDTQYF
TRBV2	15	TRBJ1-4	CASRLDRGSGEKLFF
TRBV11-2	15	TRBJ1-6	CASSLESGGNSPLHF
TRBV28	17	TRBJ2-3	CASSSGTEAGAQDTQYF
TRBV27	17	TRBJ2-5	CASSFSGGRAGQETQYF
TRBV5-4	14	TRBJ2-4	CASTLDLAKNIQYF
TRBV5-1	15	TRBJ2-1	CASSYGQGADNEQFF
TRBV20-1	16	TRBJ1-6	CSARGRDIVNNSPLHF
TRBV9	15	TRBJ1-2	CASSVDGEGGDGYTF
TRBV27	13	TRBJ1-2	CASSPRGYNGYTF